The 2 T cell receptor beta chains presented below share a single source sample, sequenced in a study of blood T cell repertoires in COVID-19. The method was immunoSEQ multiplex PCR; TCRdb's version includes in-frame clones alone and lacks a portion of them. The table has 150,000 or so clones, about four fifths seen once. The sequenced sample consisted of peripheral blood. Every receptor here comes from a woman aged 80 or over with acute or convalescent COVID-19.

The V and J genes are TRBV30 and TRBJ1-2; possible D gene TRBD1, 5 bases. CDR3 length equals 12 residues. In germline, CDR1 is GTSNPN, CDR2 SVGIG (reference sequence). Trimming left V 2 bases short and J 5 bases short, with 9 bases between. The CDR3 sequence is CAWSRGLYGYTF. CDR3 DNA sequence: TGTGCCTGGAGTAGGGGCCTTTATGGCTACACCTTC. The full variable domain, in which reference TRBV30 and TRBJ1-2 provide the parts outside the CDR3, is SQTIHQWPATLVQPVGSPLSLECTVEGTSNPNLYWYRQAAGRGLQLLFYSVGIGQISSEVPQNLSASRPQDRQFILSSKKLLLSDSGFYLCAWSRGLYGYTFGSGTRLTVV.

The sample holds a few counts of this clone. The genes are TRBV11-2 and TRBJ1-1, with D perhaps matching TRBD1 (6 bases). The V gene's germline CDR1 is SGHAT and CDR2 FQNNGV. The CDR3 length is 14 residues. The germline V and J ends were trimmed by 1 base and 7 bases, with 13 bases remaining between them. CDR3 bases: TGTGCCAGCAGCTTAGCACAGGGATTTGGTGAAGCTTTCTTT. Protein product: CASSLAQGFGEAFF.